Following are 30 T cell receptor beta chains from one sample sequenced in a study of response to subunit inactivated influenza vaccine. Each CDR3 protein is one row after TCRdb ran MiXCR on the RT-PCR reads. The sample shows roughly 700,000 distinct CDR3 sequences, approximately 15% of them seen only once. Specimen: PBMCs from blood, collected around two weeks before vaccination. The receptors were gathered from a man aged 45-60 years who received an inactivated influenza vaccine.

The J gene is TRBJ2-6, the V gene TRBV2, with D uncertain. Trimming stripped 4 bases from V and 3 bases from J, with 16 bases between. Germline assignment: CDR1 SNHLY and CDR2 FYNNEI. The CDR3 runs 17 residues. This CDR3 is CASSVEGFGSGANVLTF. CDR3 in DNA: TGTGCCAGCAGTGTTGAAGGGTTTGGAAGTGGGGCCAACGTCCTGACTTTC. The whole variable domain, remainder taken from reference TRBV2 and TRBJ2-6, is EPEVTQTPSHQVTQMGQEVILRCVPISNHLYFYWYRQILGQKVEFLVSFYNNEISEKSEIFDDQFSVERPDGSNFTLKIRSTKLEDSAMYFCASSVEGFGSGANVLTFGAGSRLTVL.

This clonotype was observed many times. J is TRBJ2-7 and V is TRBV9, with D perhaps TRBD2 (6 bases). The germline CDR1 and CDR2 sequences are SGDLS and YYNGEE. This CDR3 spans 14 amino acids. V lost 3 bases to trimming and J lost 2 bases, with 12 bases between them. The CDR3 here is CASSAASDTYEQYF. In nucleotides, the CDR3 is TGTGCCAGCAGCGCGGCTAGCGATACCTACGAGCAGTACTTC.

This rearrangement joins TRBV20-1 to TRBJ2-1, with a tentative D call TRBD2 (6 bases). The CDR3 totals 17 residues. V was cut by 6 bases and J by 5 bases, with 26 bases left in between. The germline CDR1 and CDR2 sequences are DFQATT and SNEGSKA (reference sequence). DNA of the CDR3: TGCAGTGCCCATGCCTTGCGGGAACAATCCCCCCACAATGAGCAGTTCTTC. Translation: CSAHALREQSPHNEQFF.

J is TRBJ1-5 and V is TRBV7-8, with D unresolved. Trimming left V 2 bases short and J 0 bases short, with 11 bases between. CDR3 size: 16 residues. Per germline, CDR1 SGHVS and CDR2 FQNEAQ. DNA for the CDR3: TGTGCCAGCAGCTTACGGAAGGTGGATAGCAATCAGCCCCAGCATTTT. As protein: CASSLRKVDSNQPQHF.

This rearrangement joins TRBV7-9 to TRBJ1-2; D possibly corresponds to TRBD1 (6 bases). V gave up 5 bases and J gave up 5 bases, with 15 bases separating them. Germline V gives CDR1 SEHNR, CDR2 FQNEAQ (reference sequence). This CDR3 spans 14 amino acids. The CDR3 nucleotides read TGTGCCAGCAGCCCCCGGGACACAGCGTATGGCTACACCTTC. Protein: CASSPRDTAYGYTF.

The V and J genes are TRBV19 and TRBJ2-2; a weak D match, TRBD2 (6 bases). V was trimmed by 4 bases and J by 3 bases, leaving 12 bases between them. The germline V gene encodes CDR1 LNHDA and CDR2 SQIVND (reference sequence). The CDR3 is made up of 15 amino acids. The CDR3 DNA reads TGTGCCAGTAGTAGACGGGGGAGATACACCGGGGAGCTGTTTTTT. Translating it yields CASSRRGRYTGELFF. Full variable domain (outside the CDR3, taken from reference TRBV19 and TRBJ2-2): DGGITQSPKYLFRKEGQNVTLSCEQNLNHDAMYWYRQDPGQGLRLIYYSQIVNDFQKGDIAEGYSVSREKKESFPLTVTSAQKNPTAFYLCASSRRGRYTGELFFGEGSRLTVL.

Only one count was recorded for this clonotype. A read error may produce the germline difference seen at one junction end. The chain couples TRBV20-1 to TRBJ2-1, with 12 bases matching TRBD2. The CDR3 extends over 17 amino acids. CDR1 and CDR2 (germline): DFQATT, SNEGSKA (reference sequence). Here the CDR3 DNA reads TGCTGTGCTAGAGATCTTCTGACTAGCGGGAGTAGGAATGAGCAGTTCTTC. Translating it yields CCARDLLTSGSRNEQFF.

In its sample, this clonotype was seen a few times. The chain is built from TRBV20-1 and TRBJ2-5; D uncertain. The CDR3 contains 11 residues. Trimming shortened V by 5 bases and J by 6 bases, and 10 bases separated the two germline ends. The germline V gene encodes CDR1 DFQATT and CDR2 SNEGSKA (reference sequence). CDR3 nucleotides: TGCAGTGCTGCTAGTAGGAAGACCCAGTACTTC. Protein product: CSAASRKTQYF.

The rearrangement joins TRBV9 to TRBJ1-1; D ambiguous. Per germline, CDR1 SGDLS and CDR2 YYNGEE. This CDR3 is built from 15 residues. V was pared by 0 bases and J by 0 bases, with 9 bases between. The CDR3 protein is CASSVVPVLNTEAFF. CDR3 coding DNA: TGTGCCAGCAGCGTAGTTCCGGTTCTGAACACTGAAGCTTTCTTT. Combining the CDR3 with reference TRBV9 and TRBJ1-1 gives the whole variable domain DSGVTQTPKHLITATGQRVTLRCSPRSGDLSVYWYQQSLDQGLQFLIQYYNGEERAKGNILERFSAQQFPDLHSELNLSSLELGDSALYFCASSVVPVLNTEAFFGQGTRLTVV.

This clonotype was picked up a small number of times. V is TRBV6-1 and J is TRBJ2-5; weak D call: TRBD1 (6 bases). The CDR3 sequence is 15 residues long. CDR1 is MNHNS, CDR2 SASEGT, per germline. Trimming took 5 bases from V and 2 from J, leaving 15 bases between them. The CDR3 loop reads CASSPQGRGQETQYF. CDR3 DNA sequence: TGTGCCAGCAGTCCCCAGGGGAGAGGACAAGAGACCCAGTACTTC.

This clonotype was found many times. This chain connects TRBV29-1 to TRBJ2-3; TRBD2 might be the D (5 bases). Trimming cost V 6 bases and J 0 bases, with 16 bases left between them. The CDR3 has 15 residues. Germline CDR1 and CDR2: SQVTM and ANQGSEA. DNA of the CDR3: TGCAGCGTGAGGAGCGGTACTACTAGCACAGATACGCAGTATTTT. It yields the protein CSVRSGTTSTDTQYF.

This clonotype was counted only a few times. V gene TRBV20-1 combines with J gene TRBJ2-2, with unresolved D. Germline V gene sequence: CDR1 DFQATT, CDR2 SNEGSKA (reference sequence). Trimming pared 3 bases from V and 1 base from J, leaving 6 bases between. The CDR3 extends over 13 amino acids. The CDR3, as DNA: TGCAGTGCTAGTTCGGAGAACACCGGGGAGCTGTTTTTT. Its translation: CSASSENTGELFF.

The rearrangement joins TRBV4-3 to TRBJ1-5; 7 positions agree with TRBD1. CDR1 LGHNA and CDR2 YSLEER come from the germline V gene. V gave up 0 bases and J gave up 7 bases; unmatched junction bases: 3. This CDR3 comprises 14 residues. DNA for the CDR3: TGCGCCAGCAGCCAAGAGACAGGGACCCAGCCCCAGCATTTT. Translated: CASSQETGTQPQHF.

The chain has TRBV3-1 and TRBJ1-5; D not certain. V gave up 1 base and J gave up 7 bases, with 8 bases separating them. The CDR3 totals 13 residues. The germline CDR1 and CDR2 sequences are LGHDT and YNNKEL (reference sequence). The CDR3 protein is CASSQGERQPQHF. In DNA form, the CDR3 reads TGTGCCAGCAGCCAAGGGGAGAGGCAGCCCCAGCATTTT.

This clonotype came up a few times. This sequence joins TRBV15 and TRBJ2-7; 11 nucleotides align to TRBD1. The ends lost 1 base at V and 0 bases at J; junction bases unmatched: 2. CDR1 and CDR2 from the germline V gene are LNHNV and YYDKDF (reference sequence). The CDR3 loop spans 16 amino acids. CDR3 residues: CATSRGGTGGSYEQYF. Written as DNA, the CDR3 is TGTGCCACCAGCAGAGGGGGGACAGGGGGCTCCTACGAGCAGTACTTC.

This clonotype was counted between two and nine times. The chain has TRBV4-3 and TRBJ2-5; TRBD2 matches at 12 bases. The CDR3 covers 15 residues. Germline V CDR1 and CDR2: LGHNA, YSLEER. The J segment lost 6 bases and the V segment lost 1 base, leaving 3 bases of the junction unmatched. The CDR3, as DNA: TGCGCCAGCAGCCAAGCTAGCGGGGGGGCCCAGACCCAGTACTTC. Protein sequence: CASSQASGGAQTQYF.

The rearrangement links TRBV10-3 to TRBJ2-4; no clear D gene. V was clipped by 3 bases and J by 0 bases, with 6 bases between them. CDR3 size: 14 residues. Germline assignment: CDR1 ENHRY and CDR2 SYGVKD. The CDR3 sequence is CAISDSVAKNIQYF. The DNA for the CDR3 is TGTGCCATCAGTGACTCCGTAGCCAAAAACATTCAGTACTTC.

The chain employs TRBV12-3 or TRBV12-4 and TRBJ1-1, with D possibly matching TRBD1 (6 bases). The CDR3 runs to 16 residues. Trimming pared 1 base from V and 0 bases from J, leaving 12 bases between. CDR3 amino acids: CASSLELRGMNTEAFF. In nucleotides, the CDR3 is TGTGCCAGCAGTTTAGAGTTGAGGGGGATGAACACTGAAGCTTTCTTT.

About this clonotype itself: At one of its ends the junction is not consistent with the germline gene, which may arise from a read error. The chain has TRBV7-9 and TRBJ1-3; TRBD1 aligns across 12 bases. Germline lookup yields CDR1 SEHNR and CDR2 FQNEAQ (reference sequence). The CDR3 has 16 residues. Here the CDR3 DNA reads TGTGCCACCAGCGGGACAGGGGGCCCCTCTGGAAACACCATATATTTT. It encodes CATSGTGGPSGNTIYF.

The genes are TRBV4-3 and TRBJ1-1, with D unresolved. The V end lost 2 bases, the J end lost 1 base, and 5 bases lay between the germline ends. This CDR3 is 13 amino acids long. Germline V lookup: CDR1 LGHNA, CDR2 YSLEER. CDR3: CASSQHKNTEAFF. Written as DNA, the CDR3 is TGCGCCAGCAGCCAACACAAGAACACTGAAGCTTTCTTT.

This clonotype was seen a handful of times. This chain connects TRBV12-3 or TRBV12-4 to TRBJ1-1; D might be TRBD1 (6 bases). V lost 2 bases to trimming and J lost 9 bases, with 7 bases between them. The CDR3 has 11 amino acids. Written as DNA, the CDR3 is TGTGCCAGCAGTTTATGGGGGCAAGCTTTCTTT. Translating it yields CASSLWGQAFF.

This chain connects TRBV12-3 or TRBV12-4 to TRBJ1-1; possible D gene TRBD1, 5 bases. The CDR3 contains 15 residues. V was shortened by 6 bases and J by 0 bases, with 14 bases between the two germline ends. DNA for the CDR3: TGTGCCAGCAGAGGATCAGGGAATGTGAACACTGAAGCTTTCTTT. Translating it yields CASRGSGNVNTEAFF.

The CDR3 DNA is TGTGCCAGCAGTTTAGGGCTAGCGGGAACCGATGAGCAGTTCTTC. Its protein is CASSLGLAGTDEQFF. The chain carries TRBV12-3 or TRBV12-4 and TRBJ2-1; the match to TRBD2 covers 9 bases. The CDR3 is 15 amino acids. The V segment lost 1 base and the J segment 8 bases; nucleotides outside the gene matches: 6.

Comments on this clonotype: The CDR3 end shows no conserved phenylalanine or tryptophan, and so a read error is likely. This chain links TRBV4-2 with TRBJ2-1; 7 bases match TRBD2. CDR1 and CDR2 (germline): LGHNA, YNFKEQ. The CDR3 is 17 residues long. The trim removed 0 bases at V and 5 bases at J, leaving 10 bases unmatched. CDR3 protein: CASSQESSGGGDNEQFL. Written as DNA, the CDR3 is TGTGCCAGCAGCCAAGAAAGCTCGGGAGGAGGCGACAATGAGCAGTTCTTA.

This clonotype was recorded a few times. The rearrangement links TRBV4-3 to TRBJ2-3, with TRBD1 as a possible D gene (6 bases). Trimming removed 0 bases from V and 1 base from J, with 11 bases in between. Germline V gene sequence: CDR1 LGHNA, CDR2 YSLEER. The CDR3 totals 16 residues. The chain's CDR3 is CASSQERAGGTDTQYF. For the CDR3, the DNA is TGCGCCAGCAGCCAAGAAAGGGCAGGGGGCACAGATACGCAGTATTTT.

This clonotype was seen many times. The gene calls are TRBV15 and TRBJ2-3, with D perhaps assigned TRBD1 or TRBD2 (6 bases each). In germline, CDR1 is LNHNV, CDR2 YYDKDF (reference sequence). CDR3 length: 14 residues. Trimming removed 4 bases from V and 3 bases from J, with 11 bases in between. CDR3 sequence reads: CATSTIGGTDTQYF. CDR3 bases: TGTGCCACCAGCACGATAGGGGGGACAGATACGCAGTATTTT.

CDR3 nucleotide sequence: TGTGCCACCAGCAGAGGGGGGGCCGACAATGAGCAGTTCTTC. It specifies CATSRGGADNEQFF. The rearrangement uses TRBV15 and TRBJ2-1; the D call may be TRBD1 or TRBD2 (6 bases each). Per the germline V gene, CDR1 is LNHNV and CDR2 is YYDKDF (reference sequence). The ends were cut back, 1 base at V and 5 bases at J, with 9 bases in the middle. The CDR3 length is 14 residues. The whole variable domain, filled in from reference TRBV15 and TRBJ2-1, reads DAMVIQNPRYQVTQFGKPVTLSCSQTLNHNVMYWYQQKSSQAPKLLFHYYDKDFNNEADTPDNFQSRRPNTSFCFLDIRSPGLGDTAMYLCATSRGGADNEQFFGPGTRLTVL.

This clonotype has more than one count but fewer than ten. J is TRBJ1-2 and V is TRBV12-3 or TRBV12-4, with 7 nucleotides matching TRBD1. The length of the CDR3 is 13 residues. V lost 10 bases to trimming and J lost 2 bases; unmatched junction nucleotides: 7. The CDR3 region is CAIRTGENYGYTF. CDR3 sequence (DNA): TGTGCCATAAGAACAGGGGAGAACTATGGCTACACCTTC.

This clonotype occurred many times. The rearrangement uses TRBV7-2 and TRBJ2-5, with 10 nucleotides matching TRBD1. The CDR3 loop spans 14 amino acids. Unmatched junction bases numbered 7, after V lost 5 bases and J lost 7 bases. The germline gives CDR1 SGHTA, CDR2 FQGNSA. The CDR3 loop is CASSPGTGDRTQYF. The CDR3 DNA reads TGTGCCAGCAGCCCCGGGACAGGGGATCGGACCCAGTACTTC.

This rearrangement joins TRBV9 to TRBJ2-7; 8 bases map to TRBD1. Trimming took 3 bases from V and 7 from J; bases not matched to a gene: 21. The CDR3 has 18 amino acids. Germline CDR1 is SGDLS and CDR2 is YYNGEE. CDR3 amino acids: CASSALWGTGVNPWEQYF. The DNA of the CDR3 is TGTGCCAGCAGCGCCCTTTGGGGGACAGGAGTGAACCCCTGGGAGCAGTACTTC. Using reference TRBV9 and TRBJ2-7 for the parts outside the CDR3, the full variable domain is DSGVTQTPKHLITATGQRVTLRCSPRSGDLSVYWYQQSLDQGLQFLIQYYNGEERAKGNILERFSAQQFPDLHSELNLSSLELGDSALYFCASSALWGTGVNPWEQYFGPGTRLTVT.